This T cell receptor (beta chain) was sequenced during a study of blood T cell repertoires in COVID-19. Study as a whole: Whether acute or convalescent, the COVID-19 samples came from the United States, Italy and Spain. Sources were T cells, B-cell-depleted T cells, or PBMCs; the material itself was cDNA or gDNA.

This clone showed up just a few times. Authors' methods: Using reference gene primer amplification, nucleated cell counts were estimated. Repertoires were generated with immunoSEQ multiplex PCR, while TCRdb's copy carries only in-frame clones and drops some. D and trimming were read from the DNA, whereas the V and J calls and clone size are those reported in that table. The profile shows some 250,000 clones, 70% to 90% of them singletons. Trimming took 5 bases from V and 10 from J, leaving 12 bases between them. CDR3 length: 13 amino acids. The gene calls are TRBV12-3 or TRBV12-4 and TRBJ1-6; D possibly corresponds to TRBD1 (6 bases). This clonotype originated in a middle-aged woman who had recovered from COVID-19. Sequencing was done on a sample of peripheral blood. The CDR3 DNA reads TGTGCCAGCAGTGACACAGGGAGATCACCCCTCCACTTT. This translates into CASSDTGRSPLHF.